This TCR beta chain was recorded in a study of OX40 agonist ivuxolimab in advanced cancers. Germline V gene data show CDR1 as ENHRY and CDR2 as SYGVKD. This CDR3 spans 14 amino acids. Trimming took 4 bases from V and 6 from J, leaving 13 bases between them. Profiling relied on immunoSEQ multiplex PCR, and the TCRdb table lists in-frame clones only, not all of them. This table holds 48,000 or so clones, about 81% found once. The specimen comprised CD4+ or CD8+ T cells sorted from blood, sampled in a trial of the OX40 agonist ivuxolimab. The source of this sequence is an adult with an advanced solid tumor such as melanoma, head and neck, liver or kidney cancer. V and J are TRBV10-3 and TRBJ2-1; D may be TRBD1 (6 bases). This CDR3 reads CAISGDRRLNEQFF. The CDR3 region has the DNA TGTGCCATCAGTGGAGACAGGCGACTCAATGAGCAGTTCTTC.